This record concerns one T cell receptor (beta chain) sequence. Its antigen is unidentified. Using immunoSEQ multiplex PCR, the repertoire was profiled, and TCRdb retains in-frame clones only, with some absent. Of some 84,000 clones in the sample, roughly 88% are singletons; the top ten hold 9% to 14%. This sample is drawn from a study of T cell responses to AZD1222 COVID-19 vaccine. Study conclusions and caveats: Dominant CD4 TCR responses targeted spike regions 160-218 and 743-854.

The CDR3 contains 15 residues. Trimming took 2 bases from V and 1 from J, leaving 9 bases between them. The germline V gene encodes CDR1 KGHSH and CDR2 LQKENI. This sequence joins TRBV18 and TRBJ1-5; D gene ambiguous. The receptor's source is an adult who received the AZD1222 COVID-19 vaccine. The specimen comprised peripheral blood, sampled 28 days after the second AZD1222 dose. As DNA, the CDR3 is TGTGCCAGCTCACCAGAAGAAGGCAGCAATCAGCCCCAGCATTTT. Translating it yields CASSPEEGSNQPQHF. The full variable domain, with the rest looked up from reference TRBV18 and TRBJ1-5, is NAGVMQNPRHLVRRRGQEARLRCSPMKGHSHVYWYRQLPEEGLKFMVYLQKENIIDESGMPKERFSAEFPKEGPSILRIQQVVRGDSAAYFCASSPEEGSNQPQHFGDGTRLSIL.